This TCR beta chain was sequenced during a study of blood T cell repertoires in COVID-19. Study-level information: Sites across the United States, Italy and Spain contributed samples from acute and convalescent COVID-19.

Clones were sequenced by immunoSEQ multiplex PCR, and TCRdb holds only the in-frame ones, with some missing. Found here are more than 250,000 clones, about nine tenths of them singletons; the top ten hold 1.5% to 2%. Germline V CDR1 and CDR2: SGHAT, FQNNGV. The CDR3 contains 15 residues. The V gene end was trimmed by 2 bases and the J gene end by 6 bases; junction bases not matched to a gene: 4. The rearrangement links TRBV11-2 to TRBJ2-2; 9 bases map to TRBD2. The sequence came from a woman in her thirties with COVID-19, enrolled during active disease. The sample consisted of peripheral blood. The CDR3 region is CASSLTSSGAGELFF. Here the CDR3 DNA reads TGTGCCAGCAGCTTAACCTCTAGCGGGGCCGGGGAGCTGTTTTTT.